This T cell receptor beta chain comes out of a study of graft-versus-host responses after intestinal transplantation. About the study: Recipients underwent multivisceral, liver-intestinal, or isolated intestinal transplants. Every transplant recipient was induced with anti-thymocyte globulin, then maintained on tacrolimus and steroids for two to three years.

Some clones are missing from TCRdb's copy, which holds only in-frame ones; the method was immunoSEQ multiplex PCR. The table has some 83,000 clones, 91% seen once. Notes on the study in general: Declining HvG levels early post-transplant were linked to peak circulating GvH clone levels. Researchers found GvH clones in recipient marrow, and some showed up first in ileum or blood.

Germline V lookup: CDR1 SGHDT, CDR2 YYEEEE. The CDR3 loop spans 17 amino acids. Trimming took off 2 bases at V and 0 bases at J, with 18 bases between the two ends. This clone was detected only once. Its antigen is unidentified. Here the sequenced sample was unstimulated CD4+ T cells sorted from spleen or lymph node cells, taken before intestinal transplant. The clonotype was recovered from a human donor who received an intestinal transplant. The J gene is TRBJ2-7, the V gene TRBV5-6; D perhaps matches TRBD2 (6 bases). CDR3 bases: TGTGCCAGCAGCTTTTCCACCGGGCAGGGAGGCTCCTACGAGCAGTACTTC. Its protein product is CASSFSTGQGGSYEQYF.